A selection of T cell receptor beta chains follows, all from one sample in a study of control samples from healthy donors and cancer patients. TCRdb's copy holds only in-frame clones and misses some; the assay was immunoSEQ multiplex PCR. The table includes 150,000 to 200,000 clones, about 90% detected once. The specimen was blood. These receptor sequences come from a woman between 25 and 40 years old in good health. The CDR3 runs from the conserved cysteine through the conserved F or W. D genes are given only for firm matches. A clone size is listed for some rows: how often the clone was seen (once, few, many), or a class if it is expanded.

length: 15; J: TRBJ1-3; D: NA; size: NA; V: TRBV9; CDR3: CASSEDGSSGNTIYF; DNA: TGTGCCAGCAGCGAGGACGGCAGCTCTGGAAACACCATATATTTT
length: 16; J: TRBJ2-4; D: NA; size: NA; V: TRBV15; CDR3: CATRTPGGGGKNIQYF; DNA: TGTGCCACCAGGACCCCTGGAGGGGGAGGCAAAAACATTCAGTACTTC
length: 15; J: TRBJ1-1; D: TRBD1; size: once; V: TRBV6-1; CDR3: CASSEMTGLISEAFF; DNA: TGTGCCAGCAGTGAAATGACAGGGTTGATTTCTGAAGCTTTCTTT
length: 15; J: TRBJ2-1; D: TRBD2; size: NA; V: TRBV28; CDR3: CASSLVLAGDNEQFF; DNA: TGTGCCAGCAGTTTAGTGCTAGCGGGGGACAATGAGCAGTTCTTC
length: 13; J: TRBJ2-5; D: NA; size: NA; V: TRBV30; CDR3: CAWRGTRWETQYF; DNA: TGTGCCTGGAGGGGGACCCGATGGGAGACCCAGTACTTC
length: 20; J: TRBJ2-3; D: TRBD2; size: NA; V: TRBV28; CDR3: CASSLEPVTSGRAPSDTQYF; DNA: TGTGCCAGCAGTTTAGAACCGGTGACTAGCGGGAGGGCTCCAAGTGATACGCAGTATTTT
length: 15; J: TRBJ1-5; D: NA; size: NA; V: TRBV5-8; CDR3: CASSPGTASGEPQHF; DNA: TGTGCCAGCAGCCCCGGCACAGCCTCTGGGGAGCCCCAGCATTTT
length: 12; J: TRBJ1-4; D: NA; size: NA; V: TRBV28; CDR3: CASSLYSGGLFF; DNA: TGTGCCAGCAGTTTATATTCCGGGGGTCTGTTTTTT
length: 15; J: TRBJ2-3; D: NA; size: NA; V: TRBV28; CDR3: CASSLELGAPDTQYF; DNA: TGTGCCAGCAGTTTAGAACTGGGGGCCCCAGATACGCAGTATTTT
length: 13; J: TRBJ1-6; D: NA; size: NA; V: TRBV28; CDR3: CGYRSSYNSPLHF; DNA: TGTGGATACAGAAGCTCCTATAATTCACCCCTCCACTTT
length: 16; J: TRBJ1-2; D: NA; size: once; V: TRBV28; CDR3: CASTLEEGRGNYGYTF; DNA: TGTGCCAGTACCCTAGAGGAGGGACGTGGTAACTATGGCTACACCTTC
length: 18; J: TRBJ2-1; D: TRBD2; size: NA; V: TRBV6-2/TRBV6-3; CDR3: CASSYSPGIAGGAGEQFF; DNA: TGTGCCAGCAGTTACTCCCCGGGGATAGCGGGAGGGGCTGGAGAGCAGTTCTTC
length: 17; J: TRBJ1-2; D: NA; size: NA; V: TRBV7-3; CDR3: CASSLNSGSVHNYGYTF; DNA: TGTGCCAGCAGCTTAAACTCAGGGTCGGTCCATAACTATGGCTACACCTTC
length: 13; J: TRBJ1-1; D: NA; size: NA; V: TRBV28; CDR3: CASSPSVNTEAFF; DNA: TGTGCCAGCAGCCCCTCCGTTAACACTGAAGCTTTCTTT
length: 11; J: TRBJ2-1; D: NA; size: NA; V: TRBV7-9; CDR3: CASSQGYEQFF; DNA: TGTGCCAGCAGCCAAGGATATGAGCAGTTCTTC
length: 11; J: TRBJ2-1; D: TRBD1; size: NA; V: TRBV28; CDR3: CASTGGDEQFF; DNA: TGTGCCAGTACAGGGGGCGATGAGCAGTTCTTC
length: 14; J: TRBJ1-4; D: NA; size: once; V: TRBV6-5; CDR3: CASSPFSLGKKLFF; DNA: TGTGCCAGCAGCCCATTTTCGCTGGGGAAAAAACTGTTTTTT
length: 13; J: TRBJ2-3; D: TRBD2; size: NA; V: TRBV30; CDR3: CAWRLAGGYTQYF; DNA: TGTGCCTGGAGACTAGCGGGGGGGTATACGCAGTATTTT
length: 12; J: TRBJ2-7; D: NA; size: NA; V: TRBV29-1; CDR3: CSVASSSYEQYF; DNA: TGCAGCGTTGCAAGTTCGTCCTACGAGCAGTACTTC
length: 12; J: TRBJ1-1; D: NA; size: NA; V: TRBV6-5; CDR3: CASRGPSSGFLF; DNA: TGTGCCAGCAGGGGACCAAGCTCCGGGTTTCTCTTT
length: 13; J: TRBJ2-1; D: NA; size: NA; V: TRBV19; CDR3: CASRGSSYNEQFF; DNA: TGTGCCAGTCGGGGTAGCTCCTACAATGAGCAGTTCTTC
length: 14; J: TRBJ2-7; D: TRBD1; size: NA; V: TRBV4-1; CDR3: CASSQVDRDHEQYF; DNA: TGCGCCAGCAGCCAAGTTGACAGGGACCACGAGCAGTACTTC
length: 16; J: TRBJ1-2; D: TRBD1; size: once; V: TRBV7-9; CDR3: CASSSPALTGFDGYTF; DNA: TGTGCCAGCAGCTCCCCAGCCCTGACAGGGTTCGATGGCTACACCTTC
length: 13; J: TRBJ2-2; D: NA; size: NA; V: TRBV11-2; CDR3: CASSQTSTGELFF; DNA: TGTGCCAGCAGCCAGACTAGCACCGGGGAGCTGTTTTTT
length: 14; J: TRBJ2-7; D: NA; size: NA; V: TRBV5-4; CDR3: CASSLEGTQGKQYF; DNA: TGTGCCAGCAGCTTGGAGGGGACCCAGGGGAAGCAGTACTTC
length: 13; J: TRBJ2-3; D: TRBD1; size: NA; V: TRBV30; CDR3: CAWDWTGGDTQYF; DNA: TGTGCCTGGGATTGGACAGGGGGAGATACGCAGTATTTT
length: 15; J: TRBJ1-6; D: NA; size: NA; V: TRBV3-1/TRBV3-2; CDR3: CASSPRDTNNSPLHF; DNA: TGTGCCAGCAGCCCCCGGGACACGAATAATTCACCCCTCCACTTT
length: 15; J: TRBJ2-2; D: TRBD2; size: NA; V: TRBV4-3; CDR3: CASKLGRDYPGELFF; DNA: TGCGCCAGCAAATTAGGCCGGGACTATCCCGGGGAGCTGTTTTTT
length: 13; J: TRBJ1-6; D: NA; size: few; V: TRBV5-1; CDR3: CASSWGGSSPLHF; DNA: TGCGCCAGCAGCTGGGGGGGAAGCTCACCCCTCCACTTT
length: 16; J: TRBJ1-4; D: NA; size: NA; V: TRBV28; CDR3: CASRPIVRGINEKLFF; DNA: TGTGCCAGCAGACCCATTGTACGGGGAATTAATGAAAAACTGTTTTTT
length: 11; J: TRBJ2-7; D: NA; size: NA; V: TRBV10-1; CDR3: CASSEGTKQYF; DNA: TGCGCCAGCAGTGAGGGTACTAAGCAGTACTTC
length: 17; J: TRBJ2-3; D: TRBD2; size: NA; V: TRBV7-9; CDR3: CASSFRGGPFSTDTQYF; DNA: TGTGCCAGCAGCTTTAGGGGAGGGCCCTTTAGCACAGATACGCAGTATTTT
length: 13; J: TRBJ1-4; D: NA; size: NA; V: TRBV6-5; CDR3: CASNPTGGDVLFF; DNA: TGTGCCAGCAACCCCACGGGGGGGGATGTACTGTTTTTT
length: 15; J: TRBJ2-7; D: NA; size: NA; V: TRBV5-1; CDR3: CASSLVGTRIYEQYF; DNA: TGCGCCAGCAGCTTGGTAGGGACGAGGATCTACGAGCAGTACTTC
length: 14; J: TRBJ1-2; D: TRBD1; size: NA; V: TRBV5-8; CDR3: CASSSTGIFYGYTF; DNA: TGTGCCAGCAGCTCGACAGGGATTTTCTATGGCTACACCTTC
length: 14; J: TRBJ2-7; D: NA; size: NA; V: TRBV7-9; CDR3: CASSQTESSYEQYF; DNA: TGTGCCAGCAGCCAAACTGAGAGCTCCTACGAGCAGTACTTC
length: 16; J: TRBJ2-5; D: TRBD2; size: NA; V: TRBV2; CDR3: CASSAAATSYLETQYF; DNA: TGTGCCAGCAGTGCAGCCGCGACTAGCTATTTAGAGACCCAGTACTTC
length: 15; J: TRBJ2-7; D: NA; size: NA; V: TRBV11-2; CDR3: CASSFSGTLNYEQYF; DNA: TGTGCCAGCAGTTTCAGCGGGACACTAAACTACGAGCAGTACTTC
length: 15; J: TRBJ1-1; D: TRBD1; size: NA; V: TRBV7-9; CDR3: CASSPSGGTPGEAFF; DNA: TGTGCCAGCAGTCCCTCAGGGGGGACACCGGGCGAAGCTTTCTTT
length: 16; J: TRBJ1-1; D: TRBD1; size: NA; V: TRBV5-4; CDR3: CASRKNLGQGATEAFF; DNA: TGTGCCAGCAGAAAGAACCTAGGACAGGGGGCGACTGAAGCTTTCTTT
length: 17; J: TRBJ2-5; D: TRBD2; size: NA; V: TRBV11-2; CDR3: CASSFLAGGGGEETQYF; DNA: TGTGCCAGCAGCTTTCTAGCGGGAGGGGGGGGTGAAGAGACCCAGTACTTC
length: 16; J: TRBJ2-3; D: TRBD2; size: NA; V: TRBV6-5; CDR3: CASSLLAGGPADTQYF; DNA: TGTGCCAGCAGTTTATTAGCGGGAGGGCCGGCAGATACGCAGTATTTT
length: 14; J: TRBJ2-2; D: NA; size: once; V: TRBV25-1; CDR3: CASSETRKTGELFF; DNA: TGTGCCAGCAGCGAAACCCGGAAAACCGGGGAGCTGTTTTTT
length: 13; J: TRBJ1-2; D: NA; size: NA; V: TRBV5-8; CDR3: CASSLEGFYGYTF; DNA: TGTGCCAGCAGCTTGGAGGGGTTCTATGGCTACACCTTC
length: 17; J: TRBJ2-3; D: NA; size: NA; V: TRBV5-4; CDR3: CASSLWVLQGGPDTQYF; DNA: TGTGCCAGCAGCTTGTGGGTTCTGCAGGGGGGACCAGATACGCAGTATTTT
length: 10; J: TRBJ2-1; D: NA; size: NA; V: TRBV25-1; CDR3: CASSDNEQFF; DNA: TGTGCCAGCAGTGACAATGAGCAGTTCTTC
length: 15; J: TRBJ2-1; D: TRBD1; size: NA; V: TRBV19; CDR3: CASSKNRGLDNEQFF; DNA: TGTGCCAGTAGTAAGAACAGGGGGCTAGACAATGAGCAGTTCTTC
length: 15; J: TRBJ2-7; D: TRBD1; size: NA; V: TRBV7-2; CDR3: CASSLGGDRNYEQYF; DNA: TGTGCCAGCAGCTTAGGGGGGGACAGGAACTACGAGCAGTACTTC
length: 12; J: TRBJ2-2; D: NA; size: NA; V: TRBV7-2; CDR3: CASSYDTGELFF; DNA: TGTGCCAGCAGCTATGACACCGGGGAGCTGTTTTTT
length: 16; J: TRBJ1-1; D: NA; size: few; V: TRBV3-1/TRBV3-2; CDR3: CASSQEAGRGRKVAFF; DNA: TGTGCCAGCAGCCAAGAGGCAGGGAGGGGCAGAAAGGTAGCTTTCTTT
length: 11; J: TRBJ2-2; D: NA; size: NA; V: TRBV19; CDR3: CASGHGGELFF; DNA: TGTGCCAGCGGACATGGCGGGGAGCTGTTTTTT
length: 20; J: TRBJ2-1; D: TRBD2; size: NA; V: TRBV15; CDR3: CATSRDPTYVAGAHYNEQFF; DNA: TGTGCCACCAGCAGAGACCCAACTTATGTAGCGGGAGCACACTACAATGAGCAGTTCTTC
length: 12; J: TRBJ2-2; D: NA; size: NA; V: TRBV27; CDR3: CASSSPGGELFF; DNA: TGTGCCAGCAGTTCCCCGGGGGGGGAGCTGTTTTTT
length: 16; J: TRBJ2-7; D: NA; size: NA; V: TRBV25-1; CDR3: CASTIEVGGLTYEQYF; DNA: TGTGCCAGCACCATTGAAGTCGGGGGACTTACCTACGAGCAGTACTTC
length: 18; J: TRBJ2-3; D: NA; size: NA; V: TRBV5-4; CDR3: CASSLIRQPLHDTDTQYF; DNA: TGTGCCAGCAGCCTCATTAGACAGCCCTTACACGACACAGATACGCAGTATTTT